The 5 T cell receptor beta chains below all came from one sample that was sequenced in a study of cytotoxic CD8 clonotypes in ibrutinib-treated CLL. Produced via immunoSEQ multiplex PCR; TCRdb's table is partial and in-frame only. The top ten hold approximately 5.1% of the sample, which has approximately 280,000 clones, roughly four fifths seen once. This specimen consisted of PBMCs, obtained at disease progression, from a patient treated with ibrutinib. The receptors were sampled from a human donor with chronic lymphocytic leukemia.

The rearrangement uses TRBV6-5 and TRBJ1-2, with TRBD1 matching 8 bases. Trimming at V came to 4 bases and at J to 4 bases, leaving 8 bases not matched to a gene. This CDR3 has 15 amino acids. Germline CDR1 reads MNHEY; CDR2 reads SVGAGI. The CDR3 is CASSFIGTGGYGYTF. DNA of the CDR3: TGTGCCAGCAGTTTCATCGGGACAGGCGGCTATGGCTACACCTTC.

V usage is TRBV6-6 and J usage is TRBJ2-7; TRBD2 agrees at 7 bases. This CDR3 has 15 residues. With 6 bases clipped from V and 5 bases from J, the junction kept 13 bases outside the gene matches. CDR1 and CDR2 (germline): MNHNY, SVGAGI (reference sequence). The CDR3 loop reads CASSQQRGRRHEQYF. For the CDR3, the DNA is TGTGCCAGCAGCCAACAGCGGGGCAGGCGCCACGAGCAGTACTTC.

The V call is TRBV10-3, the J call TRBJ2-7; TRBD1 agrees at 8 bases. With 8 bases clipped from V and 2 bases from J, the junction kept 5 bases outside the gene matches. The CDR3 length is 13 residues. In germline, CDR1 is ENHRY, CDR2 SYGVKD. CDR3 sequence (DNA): TGTGCCATCTTGGACAGGGCCCCCTACGAGCAGTACTTC. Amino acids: CAILDRAPYEQYF.

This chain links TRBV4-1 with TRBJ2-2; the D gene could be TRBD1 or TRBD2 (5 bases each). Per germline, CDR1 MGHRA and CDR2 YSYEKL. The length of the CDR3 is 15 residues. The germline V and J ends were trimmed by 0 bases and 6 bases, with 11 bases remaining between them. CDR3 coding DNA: TGCGCCAGCAGCCAAGAAGTCGGGACCGCCGGGGAGCTGTTTTTT. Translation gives CASSQEVGTAGELFF.

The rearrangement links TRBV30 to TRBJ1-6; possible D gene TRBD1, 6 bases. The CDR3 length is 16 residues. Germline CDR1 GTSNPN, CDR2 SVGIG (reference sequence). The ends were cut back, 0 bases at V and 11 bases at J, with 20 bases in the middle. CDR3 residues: CAWSVMLIRGGTPLHF. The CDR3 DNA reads TGTGCCTGGAGTGTAATGCTAATACGAGGGGGGACACCCCTCCACTTT.